These 28 T cell receptor beta chains share one sample of origin, sequenced in a study of T cell responses to AZD1222 COVID-19 vaccine. TCRdb's copy holds only in-frame clones and misses some; the assay was immunoSEQ multiplex PCR. The data show about 140,000 clones, 80% to 95% seen once. The material sequenced was peripheral blood, taken 28 days after the second AZD1222 dose. These receptors were taken from an adult who received the AZD1222 COVID-19 vaccine.

This chain connects TRBV12-3 or TRBV12-4 to TRBJ2-6, with D possibly being TRBD1 (5 bases). The length of the CDR3 is 13 residues. Trimming took off 4 bases at V and 10 bases at J, with 11 bases between the two ends. Written as DNA, the CDR3 is TGTGCCAGCAGTTGGGGCTTCCCAAACGTCCTGACTTTC. It encodes CASSWGFPNVLTF.

The chain links TRBV28 to TRBJ1-2; TRBD1 might be the D (5 bases). Germline CDR1 reads MDHEN; CDR2 reads SYDVKM. V was shortened by 6 bases and J by 2 bases, with 13 bases between the two germline ends. The CDR3 runs 14 residues. The CDR3 bases are TGTGCCAGCAGCGGGGACCGCATAAACTATGGCTACACCTTC. Translated: CASSGDRINYGYTF.

The chain links TRBV13 to TRBJ2-3; no clear D gene. Trimming cost V 3 bases and J 6 bases, with 16 bases left between them. This CDR3 has 15 residues. CDR1 PRHDT and CDR2 FYEKMQ come from the germline V gene (reference sequence). The CDR3 DNA reads as TGTGCCAGCAGCTTGTTGCAAAAACCCCGGGATACGCAGTATTTT. Protein product: CASSLLQKPRDTQYF.

The J gene is TRBJ1-2, the V gene TRBV19; TRBD1 might be the D (5 bases). Germline CDR1 is LNHDA and CDR2 is SQIVND (reference sequence). The CDR3 extends over 17 amino acids. V was trimmed by 2 bases and J by 6 bases, leaving 22 bases between them. CDR3 DNA sequence: TGTGCCAGTAGTATATCAGGGTATCCGACGTTCTTTCATGGCTACACCTTC. Residues: CASSISGYPTFFHGYTF.

This rearrangement joins TRBV19 to TRBJ2-7; D is perhaps TRBD1 (6 bases). The V end was cut by 3 bases, the J end by 0 bases, with 9 bases between. This CDR3 is 14 amino acids long. Germline loops: CDR1 LNHDA, CDR2 SQIVND (reference sequence). This CDR3 is CASSISTGSYEQYF. CDR3 bases: TGTGCCAGTAGTATCTCGACAGGCTCCTACGAGCAGTACTTC.

The gene calls are TRBV6-5 and TRBJ2-7; 7 bases agree with TRBD1. Germline CDR1 reads MNHEY; CDR2 reads SVGAGI. The junction had 9 bases not matched to a gene; V was cut back by 6 bases and J by 1 base. CDR3 length: 15 residues. Here the CDR3 reads CASRLGQRTSYEQYF. The CDR3 DNA sequence: TGTGCCAGCAGGCTGGGACAGCGGACTTCCTACGAGCAGTACTTC.

The chain employs TRBV19 and TRBJ1-5; 11 bases line up with TRBD1. The CDR3 contains 17 residues. The germline gives CDR1 LNHDA, CDR2 SQIVND (reference sequence). The V segment lost 6 bases and the J segment 1 base; nucleotides outside the gene matches: 8. For the CDR3, the DNA is TGTGCCAGTAGGAGCCGGGACAGGGGGGCCAGCAATCAGCCCCAGCATTTT. This codes for CASRSRDRGASNQPQHF. Drawing the rest from reference TRBV19 and TRBJ1-5, the complete variable domain is DGGITQSPKYLFRKEGQNVTLSCEQNLNHDAMYWYRQDPGQGLRLIYYSQIVNDFQKGDIAEGYSVSREKKESFPLTVTSAQKNPTAFYLCASRSRDRGASNQPQHFGDGTRLSIL.

V is TRBV29-1 and J is TRBJ2-7, with a possible D match to TRBD1 (5 bases). V was pared by 4 bases and J by 5 bases, with 12 bases between. This CDR3 has 12 residues. CDR1 and CDR2 (germline): SQVTM, ANQGSEA. CDR3 DNA: TGCAGCGTTGTACTACAGGCGAACGAGCAGTACTTC. This encodes CSVVLQANEQYF.

The chain uses TRBV28 and TRBJ2-7, with D possibly TRBD2 on 6 matching bases. The CDR3 is made up of 14 amino acids. With 10 bases removed from V and 7 bases from J, the gap between germline ends came to 23 bases. Germline CDR1 reads MDHEN; CDR2 reads SYDVKM. CDR3 amino acids: CATRRASSLREQYF. The CDR3 region has the DNA TGTGCCACCCGGAGGGCTAGTTCCTTAAGAGAGCAGTACTTC.

The rearrangement links TRBV7-2 to TRBJ1-2; possibly TRBD1 for D (5 bases). V lost 4 bases, J lost 7 bases, and 19 bases lay in between. The CDR3 extends over 15 amino acids. Germline CDR1 reads SGHTA; CDR2 reads FQGNSA. The CDR3 is CASSSPPGGSVGYTF. The CDR3 coding sequence is TGTGCCAGCAGCTCCCCTCCCGGGGGTTCGGTTGGCTACACCTTC.

The rearrangement links TRBV7-9 to TRBJ1-2, with D possibly TRBD1 on 6 matching bases. Germline assignment: CDR1 SEHNR and CDR2 FQNEAQ (reference sequence). The length of the CDR3 is 12 residues. The V and J ends lost 7 bases and 8 bases respectively, with 14 bases between them. CDR3 nucleotides: TGTGCCAGCAACCCGGGGGGGGGCGGCTACACCTTC. Encoded protein: CASNPGGGGYTF.

This chain connects TRBV19 to TRBJ2-2; TRBD1 is a possible D gene (6 bases). The V end was cut by 8 bases, the J end by 1 base, with 23 bases between. CDR3 size: 18 residues. CDR1 is LNHDA, CDR2 SQIVND, per germline (reference sequence). CDR3 residues: CASRPGSGGAGNTGELFF. The CDR3 DNA sequence: TGTGCCAGTCGGCCGGGGTCTGGGGGCGCTGGGAACACCGGGGAGCTGTTTTTT.

The chain joins TRBV18 to TRBJ1-6; maybe TRBD1 (5 bases). Trimming left V 0 bases short and J 10 bases short, with 13 bases between. The CDR3 covers 15 residues. The V gene's germline CDR1 is KGHSH and CDR2 LQKENI. The DNA of the CDR3 is TGTGCCAGCTCACCACCCGTGGGGGAGCGGTCACCCCTCCACTTT. Translated, it gives CASSPPVGERSPLHF.

The chain uses TRBV28 and TRBJ1-3; 8 positions agree with TRBD1. Germline CDR1 and CDR2: MDHEN and SYDVKM. Germline trimming cut 2 bases from V and 4 bases from J; bases unmatched to any gene: 1. The CDR3 is 14 amino acids. The CDR3 is CASSLNRGGNTIYF. The CDR3 bases are TGTGCCAGCAGTTTAAACAGGGGGGGAAACACCATATATTTT.

As regards this clone: Other DNA variants within this sample encode the same CDR3. V usage is TRBV18 and J usage is TRBJ1-2; D unresolved. The CDR3 is 13 residues long. V lost 3 bases and J lost 2, with 7 bases in between. The germline V gene encodes CDR1 KGHSH and CDR2 LQKENI. This chain's CDR3 is CASSPDGNYGYTF. The CDR3, as DNA: TGTGCCAGCTCACCGGACGGAAACTATGGCTACACCTTC.

This clone was detected only once. V is TRBV4-3 and J is TRBJ2-1; a possible D gene is TRBD1 (6 bases). V was pared by 2 bases and J by 8 bases, with 13 bases between. Looked up from germline, CDR1 is LGHNA and CDR2 is YSLEER. The CDR3 has 14 amino acids. CDR3 in amino acids: CASSQRYWGHEQFF. The CDR3 DNA is TGCGCCAGCAGCCAAAGGTACTGGGGGCATGAGCAGTTCTTC.

DNA of the CDR3: TGTGCCAGCCATAAAAGCGGGACTAGCGGGACGCAAGTCTCCTACGAGCAGTACTTC. As protein: CASHKSGTSGTQVSYEQYF. The chain employs TRBV27 and TRBJ2-7, with TRBD2 matching 13 bases. The CDR3 has 19 amino acids. Per the germline V gene, CDR1 is MNHEY and CDR2 is SMNVEV (reference sequence). Trimming cost V 8 bases and J 0 bases; bases outside gene matches: 16.

In DNA, the CDR3 is TGCGCCCGCTGCCCCATGAGCGGGAGCGGTGGCAATGAGCAGTTCTTC. Translated: CARCPMSGSGGNEQFF. V is TRBV23-1 and J is TRBJ2-1; 8 nucleotides match TRBD2. TRBV23-1 qualifies as an ORF whose function is uncertain. The V gene end was trimmed by 11 bases and the J gene end by 6 bases; junction bases not matched to a gene: 18. The CDR3 has 16 residues.

This sequence joins TRBV18 and TRBJ1-2, with a possible D match to TRBD1 (6 bases). V was cut by 3 bases and J by 1 base, with 12 bases left in between. The CDR3 sequence is 15 residues long. Germline CDR1 is KGHSH and CDR2 is LQKENI. Here the CDR3 DNA reads TGTGCCAGCTCACCCTACAGGGAAAGTAACTATGGCTACACCTTC. Translating it yields CASSPYRESNYGYTF.

The rearrangement uses TRBV11-2 and TRBJ1-3; 7 bases match TRBD1. J lost 0 bases, V lost 5 bases, and 7 bases had no gene match. Per the germline V gene, CDR1 is SGHAT and CDR2 is FQNNGV. The CDR3 totals 16 residues. The CDR3 nucleotides are TGTGCCAGCAGCCAAACAGGGGCCTACTCTGGAAACACCATATATTTT. Encoded protein: CASSQTGAYSGNTIYF.

This clone appeared once. This chain connects TRBV30 to TRBJ1-3; 7 nucleotides agree with TRBD1. The J segment lost 2 bases and the V segment lost 0 bases, leaving 10 bases of the junction unmatched. This CDR3 is 17 amino acids long. Germline CDR1 GTSNPN, CDR2 SVGIG (reference sequence). CDR3 loop: CAWSVLRGSGAGNTIYF. For the CDR3, the DNA is TGTGCCTGGAGTGTACTCAGGGGGTCTGGGGCTGGAAACACCATATATTTT.

This clone was observed a single time. The chain links TRBV28 to TRBJ1-5; D is perhaps TRBD1 (5 bases). Trimming removed 9 bases from V and 1 base from J, with 13 bases in between. Per the germline V gene, CDR1 is MDHEN and CDR2 is SYDVKM. This CDR3 spans 14 amino acids. CDR3 bases: TGTGCCAGTCGGGGCGAGGGGAGCAATCAGCCCCAGCATTTT. It is translated as CASRGEGSNQPQHF.

V usage is TRBV5-1 and J usage is TRBJ2-2; perhaps TRBD2 as D (6 bases). The CDR3 consists of 16 residues. Germline loops: CDR1 SGHRS, CDR2 YFSETQ. With 0 bases removed from V and 0 bases from J, the gap between germline ends came to 9 bases. The CDR3 nucleotides are TGCGCCAGCAGCTTGGACGGGAGAGCGAACACCGGGGAGCTGTTTTTT. It is translated as CASSLDGRANTGELFF.

The V call is TRBV7-2, the J call TRBJ1-4; TRBD1 is a possible D gene (5 bases). CDR1 is SGHTA and CDR2 is FQGNSA in the germline V gene. The CDR3 extends over 15 amino acids. V lost 3 bases, J lost 4 bases, and 12 bases lay in between. The CDR3 bases are TGTGCCAGCAGCTTCCCTGGACACCTTAATGAAAAACTGTTTTTT. Protein product: CASSFPGHLNEKLFF. Full variable domain (missing parts from reference TRBV7-2 and TRBJ1-4): GAGVSQSPSNKVTEKGKDVELRCDPISGHTALYWYRQSLGQGLEFLIYFQGNSAPDKSGLPSDRFSAERTGGSVSTLTIQRTQQEDSAVYLCASSFPGHLNEKLFFGSGTQLSVL.

This chain uses TRBV28 with TRBJ2-5, with 11 nucleotides matching TRBD2. The CDR3 runs to 15 residues. The junction had 6 bases not matched to a gene; V was cut back by 5 bases and J by 4 bases. CDR1 MDHEN and CDR2 SYDVKM come from the germline V gene. CDR3 sequence reads: CASSGTSGGGETQYF. In DNA, the CDR3 is TGTGCCAGCAGTGGGACTAGCGGAGGGGGAGAGACCCAGTACTTC.

The rearrangement joins TRBV28 to TRBJ1-3, with TRBD1 as a possible D gene (5 bases). This CDR3 contains 16 residues. CDR1 and CDR2 (germline): MDHEN, SYDVKM. V lost 4 bases and J lost 3, with 16 bases in between. The CDR3 reads CASSSPGGGGGNTIYF. CDR3 nucleotide sequence: TGTGCCAGCAGTTCCCCCGGTGGGGGTGGTGGAAACACCATATATTTT.

The chain links TRBV6-2 or TRBV6-3 to TRBJ1-3, with a weak D call TRBD1 (5 bases). This CDR3 is built from 17 residues. Germline V gene sequence: CDR1 MNHEY, CDR2 SVGEGT. V gave up 0 bases and J gave up 4 bases, with 16 bases separating them. The CDR3 coding sequence is TGTGCCAGCAGTTACTCCGGGACGCCGGTAGGAGGAAACACCATATATTTT. Its translation: CASSYSGTPVGGNTIYF.

The chain combines TRBV28 with TRBJ2-1, with D unresolved. CDR3 size: 13 residues. Germline V gives CDR1 MDHEN, CDR2 SYDVKM. Between the trimmed V and J ends, which lost 5 bases and 7 bases, there was a span of 12 bases. The CDR3 DNA follows: TGTGCCAGCAGTCGCCGACATTTAAATGAGCAGTTCTTC. Encoded protein: CASSRRHLNEQFF.